This T cell receptor (beta chain) was recorded in a study of T-cell reconstitution after alpha-beta-depleted transplantation in children. CDR1 SGHRS and CDR2 YFSETQ come from the germline V gene. The CDR3 is 15 amino acids. V was cut by 0 bases and J by 2 bases, with 10 bases left in between. The authors prepared the TCRbeta library with unique molecular identifiers. TCRdb redid the calling of the PCR reads with MiXCR, one entry per CDR3 protein. The table records some 600,000 distinct CDR3 sequences, roughly 15% of them present only once. Specimen: PBMCs from the stem cell graft donor, collected from the stem cell graft. This chain connects TRBV5-1 to TRBJ2-3; the D gene is possibly TRBD2 (6 bases). The origin of this receptor is a human donor who donated a stem cell graft to a child with acute myeloid leukemia. This CDR3 is CASSLEWGVTDTQYF. CDR3 nucleotides: TGCGCCAGCAGCTTGGAGTGGGGGGTCACAGATACGCAGTATTTT.